Sequencing of this T cell receptor (beta chain) was carried out in a study of T cell changes during pregnancy in multiple sclerosis. Only one count was recorded for this clone. The CDR3 extends over 14 amino acids. Trimming removed 1 base at V and 4 bases at J, with 10 bases between. From germline, CDR1 is SGHTA and CDR2 FQGNSA. Sequencing used immunoSEQ multiplex PCR; TCRdb keeps in-frame clones, though not all of them. The data hold about 50,000 clones, with over 80% observed a single time. The input for sequencing was CD4+ T cells from peripheral blood mononuclear cells, taken in the third trimester of pregnancy. This clonotype was sampled from a female donor with multiple sclerosis, enrolled in a pregnancy study. V usage is TRBV7-2 and J usage is TRBJ1-2; the D gene is possibly TRBD1 (5 bases). Here the CDR3 reads CASSLGGGIYGYTF. CDR3 bases: TGTGCCAGCAGCTTAGGGGGCGGAATCTATGGCTACACCTTC.